This TCR beta chain is drawn from a study of T cells in Graves' hyperthyroidism and ophthalmopathy (dated by TCRdb to between 2018 and 2021). Context from the whole study: Peripheral blood was collected at initial diagnosis, before any treatment. After blood sampling, hyperthyroidism patients were treated with methimazole at a starting dose of 30 mg daily, and ophthalmopathy patients were treated with high-dose intravenous methylprednisolone. An independent validation cohort of 18 to 20 hyperthyroidism patients and roughly 16 patients who later progressed to ophthalmopathy tested prospective prediction of ophthalmopathy. The approximately 100 discovery patients were divided at random into training and test sets in a 7:3 ratio. To identify TCR V-J signatures that set the groups apart, the researchers used a discovery cohort of approximately 98 patients, made up of 40 to 45 with Graves' ophthalmopathy and some 55 with stable Graves' hyperthyroidism. The study also compared thyroid tissue and blood T-cell repertoires from about six Graves' hyperthyroidism patients. According to the paper, TCR Vbeta CDR3 sequencing was carried out on over 130 peripheral blood samples, which came from 40 to 45 ophthalmopathy, approximately 72 hyperthyroidism and approximately 17 progressor patients.

The TCR beta CDR3 regions were amplified from the RNA transcripts. The TCR CDR3 was subjected to a first round of RT-PCR using the HTBI primer set and the Qiagen OneStep RT-PCR kit. Libraries were constructed in a second round of multiplex PCR, after which size selection and purification were carried out. Paired-end sequencing of the libraries was performed with 100 bp reads on an Illumina HiSeq2000. The study's own analysis went as follows. Raw data were processed with SOAPnuke, discarding reads with adapters, uncalled bases, mean Phred below 15, or no exact constant-primer or identifier match. COPE v1.2.5 was used to merge the high-quality paired reads, and each unique nucleotide sequence was defined as a clonotype. MiTCR v1.1 was used to align clonotypes to the IMGT TRBV, TRBD and TRBJ reference segments. The analysis included only V-J combinations with a frequency above 0.0001, which together covered around 99% of the repertoires. A TCS score was defined as the ratio between F50 (clonal expansion) and ExV (chaos), using BLOSUM62-based TCRdist between CDR3 peptides within each V-J. Welch's t-statistics and random forest reduced around 510 V-J features to fewer than 15, which were used in a naive Bayes classifier (R e1071). TCRdb itself trimmed the public reads at Q25 with fastp, ran MiXCR and retained productive beta chains. All rows with the same CDR3 protein become a single entry with the most common DNA and genes. The authors' filters were not applied to this entry. A total of 300,000 to 350,000 distinct CDR3 sequences appear in this sample, 11% to 15% of them only once. About 26% of the sample is taken by the ten largest.

Measured from the cysteine to the phenylalanine, the CDR3 is 14 residues long. Only the CDR3 part of the read is kept: 42 bases, read in frame from the first base. The junction shows trimming of 4 bases on V and 8 bases on J, plus 15 bases between the germline ends. CDR1 and CDR2 were assigned from the germline V gene (reference sequence) as DFQATT and SNEGSKA. This clonotype was counted ten times or more. Its antigen is unknown. Per-base quality was not reported, and no clone a single base away is much larger than it. Graves' hyperthyroidism was defined as stable when no progression to ophthalmopathy occurred over 18 months of follow-up. The hyperthyroidism patients were between 18 and 65 years old and newly diagnosed, with a disease duration of less than 2 months. Exclusion was applied to patients with uncontrolled infections, other autoimmune diseases, pregnancy or lactation. Diagnoses were based on clinical symptoms, serum thyroxine and TRAb, thyroid ultrasound and orbital computed tomography. Ficoll-Paque density gradient centrifugation was used to isolate PBMCs from around 10 ml of fresh peripheral blood. Trizol reagent was used to extract total RNA, and RNA quality was then checked on an Agilent 2100 Bioanalyzer.

Points the paper makes about the study in general: No statistical method was used to fix the sample size in advance, and group allocation was not hidden from the investigators. Most expanded thyroid clonotypes (frequency above 0.001) were also found in blood, which suggests that blood repertoires may mirror thyroid immune responses. During validation, the model predicted progression to ophthalmopathy a median of about 6.5 months ahead of onset, with almost 71% sensitivity and 72.22% specificity. Ophthalmopathy was separated from stable hyperthyroidism by a 13 V-J signature model, with over 85% sensitivity and about 84% specificity obtained in cross-validation and 80%/75% obtained in testing.

The rearranged segments are TRBV20-1 and TRBJ1-6; TRBD1 might be the D gene, on 5 matching bases. The source is a woman aged 30 to 39 with Graves' hyperthyroidism. Material: blood. The DNA sequence follows: TGCAGTGCTACCGGGGGGGGATGGGATTCACCCCTCCACTTT. Translated, this is CSATGGGWDSPLHF.